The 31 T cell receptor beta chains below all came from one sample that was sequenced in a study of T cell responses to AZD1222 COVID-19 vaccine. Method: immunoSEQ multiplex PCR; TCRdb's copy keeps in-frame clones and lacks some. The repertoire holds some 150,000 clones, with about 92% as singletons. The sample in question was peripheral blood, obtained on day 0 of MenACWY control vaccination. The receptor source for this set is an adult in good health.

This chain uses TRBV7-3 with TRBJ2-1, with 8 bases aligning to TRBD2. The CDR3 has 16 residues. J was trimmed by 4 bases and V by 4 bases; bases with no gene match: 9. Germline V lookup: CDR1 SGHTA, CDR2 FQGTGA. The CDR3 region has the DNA TGTGCCAGCAGCTCGCGAACTAGCGGTCATTACAATGAGCAGTTCTTC. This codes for CASSSRTSGHYNEQFF.

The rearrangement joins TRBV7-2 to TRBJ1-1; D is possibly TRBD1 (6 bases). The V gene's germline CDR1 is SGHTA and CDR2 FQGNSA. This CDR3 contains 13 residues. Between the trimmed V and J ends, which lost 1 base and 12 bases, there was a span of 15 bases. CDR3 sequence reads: CASSLVPGAISFF. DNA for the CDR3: TGTGCCAGCAGCTTAGTGCCAGGGGCGATTTCTTTCTTT.

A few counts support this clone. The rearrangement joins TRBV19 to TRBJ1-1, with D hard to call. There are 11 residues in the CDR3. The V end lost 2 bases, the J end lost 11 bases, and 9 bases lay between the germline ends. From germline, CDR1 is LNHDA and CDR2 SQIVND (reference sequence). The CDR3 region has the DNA TGTGCCAGTAGTATAAAGGTGCGGGCTTTCTTT. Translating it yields CASSIKVRAFF. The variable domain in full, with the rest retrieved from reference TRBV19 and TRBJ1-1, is DGGITQSPKYLFRKEGQNVTLSCEQNLNHDAMYWYRQDPGQGLRLIYYSQIVNDFQKGDIAEGYSVSREKKESFPLTVTSAQKNPTAFYLCASSIKVRAFFGQGTRLTVV.

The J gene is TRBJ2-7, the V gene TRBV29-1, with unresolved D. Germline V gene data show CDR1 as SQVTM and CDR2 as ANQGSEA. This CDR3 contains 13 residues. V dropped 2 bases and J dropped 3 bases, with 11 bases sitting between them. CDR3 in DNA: TGCAGCGTTGAAACGTCTAGAGGCTACGAGCAGTACTTC. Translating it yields CSVETSRGYEQYF.

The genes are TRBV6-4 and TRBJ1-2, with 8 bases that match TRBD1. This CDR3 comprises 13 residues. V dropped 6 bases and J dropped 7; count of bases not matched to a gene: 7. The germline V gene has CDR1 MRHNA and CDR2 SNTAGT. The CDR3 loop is CASSATGDRGYTF. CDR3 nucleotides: TGTGCCAGCAGCGCGACAGGGGACCGTGGCTACACCTTC.

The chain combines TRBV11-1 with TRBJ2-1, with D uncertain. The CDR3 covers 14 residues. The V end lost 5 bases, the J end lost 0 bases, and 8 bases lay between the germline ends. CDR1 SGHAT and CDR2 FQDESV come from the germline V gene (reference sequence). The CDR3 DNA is TGTGCCAGCAGCCCGCACGGCTCCTACAATGAGCAGTTCTTC. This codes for CASSPHGSYNEQFF. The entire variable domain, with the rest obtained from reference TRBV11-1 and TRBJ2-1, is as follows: EAEVAQSPRYKITEKSQAVAFWCDPISGHATLYWYRQILGQGPELLVQFQDESVVDDSQLPKDRFSAERLKGVDSTLKIQPAELGDSAMYLCASSPHGSYNEQFFGPGTRLTVL.

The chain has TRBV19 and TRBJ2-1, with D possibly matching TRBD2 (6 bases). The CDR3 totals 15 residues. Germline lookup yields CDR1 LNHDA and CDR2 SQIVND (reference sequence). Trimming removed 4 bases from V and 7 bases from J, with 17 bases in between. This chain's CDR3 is CASSKFGSGGNEQFF. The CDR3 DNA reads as TGTGCCAGTAGTAAGTTCGGGAGTGGGGGGAATGAGCAGTTCTTC.

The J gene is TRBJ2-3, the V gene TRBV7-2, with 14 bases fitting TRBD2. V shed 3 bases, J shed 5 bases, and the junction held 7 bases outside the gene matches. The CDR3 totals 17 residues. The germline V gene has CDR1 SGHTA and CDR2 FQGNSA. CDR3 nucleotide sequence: TGTGCCAGCAGCTTGGGACTAGCGGGAGAGTATCGAGATACGCAGTATTTT. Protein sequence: CASSLGLAGEYRDTQYF.

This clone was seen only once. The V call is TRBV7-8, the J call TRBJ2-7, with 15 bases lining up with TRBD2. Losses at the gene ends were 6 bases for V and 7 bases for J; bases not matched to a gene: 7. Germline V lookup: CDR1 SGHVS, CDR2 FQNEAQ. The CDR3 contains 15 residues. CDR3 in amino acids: CASSGLAGGFGEQYF. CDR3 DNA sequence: TGTGCCAGCAGTGGACTAGCGGGAGGGTTTGGTGAGCAGTACTTC.

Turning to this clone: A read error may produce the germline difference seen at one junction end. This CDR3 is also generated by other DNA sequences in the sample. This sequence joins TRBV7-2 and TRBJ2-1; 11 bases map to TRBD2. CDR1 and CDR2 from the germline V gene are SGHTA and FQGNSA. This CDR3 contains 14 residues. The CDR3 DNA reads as TGTGCCAGCAGCCTAGCGGGAGGTTACAATGAGCAGTTCTTC. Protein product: CASSLAGGYNEQFF.

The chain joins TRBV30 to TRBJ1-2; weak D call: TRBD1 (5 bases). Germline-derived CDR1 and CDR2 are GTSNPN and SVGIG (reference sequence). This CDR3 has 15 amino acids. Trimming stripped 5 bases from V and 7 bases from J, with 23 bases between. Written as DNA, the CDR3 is TGTGCCTGGGGGTCCGGGACCCAGGGATTACGTGGCTACACCTTC. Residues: CAWGSGTQGLRGYTF.

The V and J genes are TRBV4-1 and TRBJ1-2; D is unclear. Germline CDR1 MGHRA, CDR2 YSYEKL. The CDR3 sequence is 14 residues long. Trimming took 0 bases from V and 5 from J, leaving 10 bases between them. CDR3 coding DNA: TGCGCCAGCAGCCAAGAGGCCATCGTATATGGCTACACCTTC. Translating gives CASSQEAIVYGYTF.

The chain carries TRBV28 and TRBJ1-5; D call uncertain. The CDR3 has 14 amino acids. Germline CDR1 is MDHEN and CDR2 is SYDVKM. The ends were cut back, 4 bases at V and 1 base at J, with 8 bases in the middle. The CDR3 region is CASSSGESNQPQHF. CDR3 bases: TGTGCCAGCAGTTCTGGGGAGAGCAATCAGCCCCAGCATTTT.

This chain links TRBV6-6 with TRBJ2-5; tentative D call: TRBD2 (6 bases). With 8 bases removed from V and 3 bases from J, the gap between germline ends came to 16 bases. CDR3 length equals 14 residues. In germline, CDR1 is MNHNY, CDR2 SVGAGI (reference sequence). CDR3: CASGIGRIKETQYF. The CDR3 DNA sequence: TGTGCCAGCGGCATCGGGAGAATCAAAGAGACCCAGTACTTC.

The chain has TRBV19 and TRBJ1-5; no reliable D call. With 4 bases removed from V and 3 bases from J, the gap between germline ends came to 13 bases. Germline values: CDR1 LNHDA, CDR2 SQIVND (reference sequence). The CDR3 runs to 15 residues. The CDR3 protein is CASSNRGRDNQPQHF. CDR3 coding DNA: TGTGCCAGTAGTAATCGGGGAAGGGACAATCAGCCCCAGCATTTT.

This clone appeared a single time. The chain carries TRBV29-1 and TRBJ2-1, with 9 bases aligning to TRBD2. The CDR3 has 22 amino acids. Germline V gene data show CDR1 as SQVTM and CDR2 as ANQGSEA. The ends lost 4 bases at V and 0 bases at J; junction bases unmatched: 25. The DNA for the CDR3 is TGCAGCGTTGGGACAGTTCCGGAAAGTAGCGGGAGATCCCTAAGCTCCTACAATGAGCAGTTCTTC. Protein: CSVGTVPESSGRSLSSYNEQFF.

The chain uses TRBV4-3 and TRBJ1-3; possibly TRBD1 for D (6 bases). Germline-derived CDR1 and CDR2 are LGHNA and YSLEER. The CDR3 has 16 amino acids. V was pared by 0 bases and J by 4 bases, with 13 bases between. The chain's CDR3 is CASSQDWTERGNTIYF. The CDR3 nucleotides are TGCGCCAGCAGCCAAGATTGGACAGAACGCGGAAACACCATATATTTT.

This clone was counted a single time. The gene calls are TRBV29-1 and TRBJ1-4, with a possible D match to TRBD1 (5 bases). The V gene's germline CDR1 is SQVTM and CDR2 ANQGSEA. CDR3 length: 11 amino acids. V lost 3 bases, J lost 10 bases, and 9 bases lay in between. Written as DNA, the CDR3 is TGCAGCGTTGACACAGGACTAAAACTGTTTTTT. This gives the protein CSVDTGLKLFF.

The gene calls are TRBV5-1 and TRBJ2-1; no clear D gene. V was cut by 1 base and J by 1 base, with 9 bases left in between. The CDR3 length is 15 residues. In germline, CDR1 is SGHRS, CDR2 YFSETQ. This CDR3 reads CASSLNPISYNEQFF. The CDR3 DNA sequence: TGCGCCAGCAGCTTGAACCCTATATCCTACAATGAGCAGTTCTTC. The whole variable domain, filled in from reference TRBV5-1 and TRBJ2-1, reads KAGVTQTPRYLIKTRGQQVTLSCSPISGHRSVSWYQQTPGQGLQFLFEYFSETQRNKGNFPGRFSGRQFSNSRSEMNVSTLELGDSALYLCASSLNPISYNEQFFGPGTRLTVL.

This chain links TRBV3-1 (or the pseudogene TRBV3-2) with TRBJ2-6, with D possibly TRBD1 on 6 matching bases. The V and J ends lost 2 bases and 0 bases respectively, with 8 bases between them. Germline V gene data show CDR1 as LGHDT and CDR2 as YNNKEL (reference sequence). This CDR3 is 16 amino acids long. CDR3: CASSQRGNSGANVLTF. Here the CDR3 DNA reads TGTGCCAGCAGCCAAAGGGGGAACTCTGGGGCCAACGTCCTGACTTTC.

The CDR3 DNA reads TGTGCCTGGACAGACCAAGAGACCCAGTACTTC. Translated: CAWTDQETQYF. This chain links TRBV30 with TRBJ2-5; D is unclear. Germline CDR1 reads GTSNPN; CDR2 reads SVGIG (reference sequence). The V end lost 4 bases, the J end lost 0 bases, and 3 bases lay between the germline ends. The CDR3 is 11 residues long.

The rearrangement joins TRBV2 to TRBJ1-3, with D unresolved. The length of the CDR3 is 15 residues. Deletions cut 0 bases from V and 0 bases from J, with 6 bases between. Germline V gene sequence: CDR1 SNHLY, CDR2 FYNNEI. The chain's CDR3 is CASSEAENSGNTIYF. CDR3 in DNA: TGTGCCAGCAGTGAAGCCGAAAACTCTGGAAACACCATATATTTT.

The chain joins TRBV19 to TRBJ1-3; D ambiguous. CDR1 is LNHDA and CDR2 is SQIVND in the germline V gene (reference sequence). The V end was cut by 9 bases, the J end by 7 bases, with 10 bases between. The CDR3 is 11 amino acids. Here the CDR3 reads CASQLRNTIYF. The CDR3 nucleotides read TGTGCCAGCCAACTCCGGAACACCATATATTTT. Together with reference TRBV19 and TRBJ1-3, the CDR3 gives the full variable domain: DGGITQSPKYLFRKEGQNVTLSCEQNLNHDAMYWYRQDPGQGLRLIYYSQIVNDFQKGDIAEGYSVSREKKESFPLTVTSAQKNPTAFYLCASQLRNTIYFGEGSWLTVV.

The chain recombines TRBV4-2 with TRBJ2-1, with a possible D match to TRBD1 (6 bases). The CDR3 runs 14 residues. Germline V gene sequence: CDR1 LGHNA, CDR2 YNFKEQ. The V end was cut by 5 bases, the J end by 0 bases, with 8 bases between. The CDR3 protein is CASSNRVSYNEQFF. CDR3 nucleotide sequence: TGTGCCAGCAGCAACAGGGTCTCCTACAATGAGCAGTTCTTC.

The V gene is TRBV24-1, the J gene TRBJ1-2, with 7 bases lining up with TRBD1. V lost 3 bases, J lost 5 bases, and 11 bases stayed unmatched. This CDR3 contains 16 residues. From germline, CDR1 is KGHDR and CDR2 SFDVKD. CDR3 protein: CATSDPFTGEQYGYTF. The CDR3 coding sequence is TGTGCCACCAGTGATCCCTTCACAGGGGAGCAGTATGGCTACACCTTC.

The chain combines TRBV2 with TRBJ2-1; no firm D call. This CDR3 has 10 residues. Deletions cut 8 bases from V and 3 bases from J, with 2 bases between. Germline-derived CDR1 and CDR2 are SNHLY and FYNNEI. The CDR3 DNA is TGTGCCAGCCGCTACAATGAGCAGTTCTTC. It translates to CASRYNEQFF.

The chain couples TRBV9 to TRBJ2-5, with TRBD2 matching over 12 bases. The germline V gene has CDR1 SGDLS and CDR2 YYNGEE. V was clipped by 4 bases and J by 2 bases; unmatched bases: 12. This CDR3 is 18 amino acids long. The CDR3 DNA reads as TGTGCCAGCAGCACATCGACTAGCGGGAGCCCCTCACAAGAGACCCAGTACTTC. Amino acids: CASSTSTSGSPSQETQYF.

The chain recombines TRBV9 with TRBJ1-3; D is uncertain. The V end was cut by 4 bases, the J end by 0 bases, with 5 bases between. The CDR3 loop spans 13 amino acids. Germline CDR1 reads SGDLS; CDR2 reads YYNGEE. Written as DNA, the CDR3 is TGTGCCAGCAGCCCACACTCTGGAAACACCATATATTTT. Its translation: CASSPHSGNTIYF.

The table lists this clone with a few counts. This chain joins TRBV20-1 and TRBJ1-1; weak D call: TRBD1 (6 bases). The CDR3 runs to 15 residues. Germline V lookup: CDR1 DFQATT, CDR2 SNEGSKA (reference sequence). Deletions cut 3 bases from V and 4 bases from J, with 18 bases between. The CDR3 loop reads CSASGGASSVTEAFF. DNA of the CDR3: TGCAGTGCTAGTGGGGGGGCGAGTAGTGTCACTGAAGCTTTCTTT.

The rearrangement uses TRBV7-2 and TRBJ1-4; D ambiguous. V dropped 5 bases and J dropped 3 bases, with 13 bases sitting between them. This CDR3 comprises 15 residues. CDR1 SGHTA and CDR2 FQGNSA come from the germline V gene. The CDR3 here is CASSPFIPSNEKLFF. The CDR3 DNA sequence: TGTGCCAGCAGCCCGTTTATCCCTTCTAATGAAAAACTGTTTTTT.

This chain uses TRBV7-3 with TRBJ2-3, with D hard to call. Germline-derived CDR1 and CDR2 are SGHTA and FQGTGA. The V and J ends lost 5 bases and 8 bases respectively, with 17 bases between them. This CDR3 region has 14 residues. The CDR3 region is CASSLNDRIGTQYF. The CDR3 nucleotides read TGTGCCAGCAGCCTTAACGACCGCATCGGTACGCAGTATTTT.